The T cell receptor beta chain under discussion was sequenced for a study of blood T cell repertoires in COVID-19 (dated by TCRdb to 2018 to 2021). With respect to the entire study: Samples from collaborators originated in the United States, Italy and Spain and spanned both the acute and convalescent phases of COVID-19. The prospective study material was composed of cDNA or gDNA derived from T cells, B-cell-depleted T cells, or PBMCs. Deeply sampled blood TCRbeta repertoires from subjects exposed to, actively infected with, or recovered from COVID-19 were included in the dataset. A freely available public database, intended as a resource for researchers studying the immune response to SARS-CoV-2, is where the repertoires were released. The samples were drawn from the first 160 participants of the ongoing ImmuneRACE study and from 1,254 subjects provided by 6 global collaborators. A de-identified subject ID, COVID-19 status, age in years and sex were almost always included in the sample metadata. Where available, HLA class I and class II types were taken from metadata supplied by the sample provider and were not determined by assay-based typing.

Each collaborating institution followed its own protocols to collect whole blood in K2EDTA tubes. For TCRbeta analysis, collaborators shipped samples as frozen whole blood, isolated PBMCs, or DNA extracted from either of those sample types. TCRbeta CDR3 regions were amplified from genomic DNA by means of the immunoSEQ Assay, a bias-controlled multiplex PCR. On the study's bioinformatics: Nucleated cell counts per sample were estimated from amplification of reference gene primers within the assay. To quantify the absolute abundance of each unique TCRbeta CDR3 rearrangement, sequence reads were collapsed and filtered. For each sample, productive Simpson clonality was calculated by taking the square root of Simpson's diversity index across productive rearrangements. Imported from immuneACCESS, the table was reduced by TCRdb to in-frame sequences with V and J called. These copies leave out some clones; in studies compared against another copy, an unresolved V gene accounts for under half, and the cause of the remainder is not known. V and J calls plus clone size are reproduced from that table; the DNA served to infer D and trimming. Present in this sample are 55,000 to 85,000 clones, approximately 83% of which were seen just once. Roughly 12% of the sample lies in the top ten.

Broader findings and caveats from the paper: The quantity of clinical and demographic metadata differed by source and by participant and was supplied without curation.

In regard to this clone: No antigen is known for it. Within one base of it there is no much larger clone, and no base qualities were kept.

The TCR comes from a human donor in a cohort sampled during active COVID-19. The specimen was peripheral blood.

CDR3 reads: CASSPLGPGQGQETQYF. Here is the DNA: TGTGCCAGTAGTCCCCTGGGACCGGGACAGGGACAAGAGACCCAGTACTTC. The chain joins TRBV19 to TRBJ2-5; the central 9 bases match TRBD1. The CDR3 spans 17 residues, from the cysteine through the phenylalanine. The only DNA kept is the CDR3, 51 bases in frame from the first base. As encoded in the germline V gene (reference sequence), CDR1 is LNHDA while CDR2 is SQIVND. The V end gives up 5 bases and the J end 2 bases, leaving 12 bases in the junction not matched to a gene.